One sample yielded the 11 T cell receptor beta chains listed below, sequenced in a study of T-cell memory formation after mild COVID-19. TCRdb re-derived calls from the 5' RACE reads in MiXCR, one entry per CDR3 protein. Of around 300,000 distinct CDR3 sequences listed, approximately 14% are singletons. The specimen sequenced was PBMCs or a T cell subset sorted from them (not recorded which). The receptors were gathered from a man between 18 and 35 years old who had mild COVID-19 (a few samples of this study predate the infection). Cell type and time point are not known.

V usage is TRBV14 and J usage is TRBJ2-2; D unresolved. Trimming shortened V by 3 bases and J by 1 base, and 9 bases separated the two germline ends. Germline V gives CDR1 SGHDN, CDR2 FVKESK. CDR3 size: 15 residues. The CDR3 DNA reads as TGTGCCAGCAGCCACCTACAGCTGAACACCGGGGAGCTGTTTTTT. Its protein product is CASSHLQLNTGELFF.

This chain's CDR3 is CASTPGAGAFGAFF. The CDR3 region has the DNA TGTGCCAGCACCCCTGGGGCAGGGGCCTTTGGAGCTTTCTTT. The J gene is TRBJ1-1, the V gene TRBV6-2 or TRBV6-3; perhaps TRBD1 as D (6 bases). The germline V gene encodes CDR1 MNHEY and CDR2 SVGEGT. Trimming shortened V by 7 bases and J by 10 bases, and 22 bases separated the two germline ends. There are 14 residues in the CDR3.

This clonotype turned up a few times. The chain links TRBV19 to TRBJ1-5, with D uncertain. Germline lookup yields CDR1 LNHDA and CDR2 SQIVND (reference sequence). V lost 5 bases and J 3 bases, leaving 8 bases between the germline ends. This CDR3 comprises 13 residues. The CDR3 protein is CASSPGINQPQHF. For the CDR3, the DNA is TGTGCCAGTAGTCCGGGGATCAATCAGCCCCAGCATTTT.

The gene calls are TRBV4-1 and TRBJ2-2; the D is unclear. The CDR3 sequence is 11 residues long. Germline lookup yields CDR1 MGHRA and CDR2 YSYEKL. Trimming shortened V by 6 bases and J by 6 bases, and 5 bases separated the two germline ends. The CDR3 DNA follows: TGCGCCAGCAGACTCGCCGGGGAGCTGTTTTTT. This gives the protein CASRLAGELFF.

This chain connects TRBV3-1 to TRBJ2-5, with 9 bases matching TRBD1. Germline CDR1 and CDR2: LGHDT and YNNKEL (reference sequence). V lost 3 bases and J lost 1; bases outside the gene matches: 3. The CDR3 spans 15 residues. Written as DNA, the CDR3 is TGTGCCAGCAGCCAGGGGACAGGGACCCAAGAGACCCAGTACTTC. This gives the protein CASSQGTGTQETQYF.

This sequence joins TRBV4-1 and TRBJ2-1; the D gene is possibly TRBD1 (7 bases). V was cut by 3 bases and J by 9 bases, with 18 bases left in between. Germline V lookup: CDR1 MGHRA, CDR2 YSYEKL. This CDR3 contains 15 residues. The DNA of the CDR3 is TGCGCCAGCAGCCAGCATCAAGCAGGGGGGAGTGAGCAGTTCTTC. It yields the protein CASSQHQAGGSEQFF.

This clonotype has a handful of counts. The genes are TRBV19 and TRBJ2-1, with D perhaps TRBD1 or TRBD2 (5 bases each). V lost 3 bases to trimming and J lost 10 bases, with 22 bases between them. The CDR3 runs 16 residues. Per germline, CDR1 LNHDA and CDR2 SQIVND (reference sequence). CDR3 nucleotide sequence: TGTGCCAGTAGTATCAGAACGGGACCCCGTTGGGGGGAGCAGTTCTTC. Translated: CASSIRTGPRWGEQFF.

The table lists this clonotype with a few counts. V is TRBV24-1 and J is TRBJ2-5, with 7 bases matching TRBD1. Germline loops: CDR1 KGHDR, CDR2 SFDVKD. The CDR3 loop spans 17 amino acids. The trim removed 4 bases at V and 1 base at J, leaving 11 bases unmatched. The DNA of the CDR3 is TGTGCCACCAGTGAGGGTCGACAGGGAAAGCCCCAAGAGACCCAGTACTTC. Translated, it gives CATSEGRQGKPQETQYF.

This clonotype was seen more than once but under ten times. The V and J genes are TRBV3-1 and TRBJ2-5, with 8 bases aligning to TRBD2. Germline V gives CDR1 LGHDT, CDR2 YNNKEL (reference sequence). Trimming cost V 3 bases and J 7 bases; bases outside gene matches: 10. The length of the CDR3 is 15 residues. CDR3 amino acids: CASSHSGGLRGTQYF. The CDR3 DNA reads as TGTGCCAGCAGCCACAGCGGGGGCCTAAGAGGGACCCAGTACTTC.

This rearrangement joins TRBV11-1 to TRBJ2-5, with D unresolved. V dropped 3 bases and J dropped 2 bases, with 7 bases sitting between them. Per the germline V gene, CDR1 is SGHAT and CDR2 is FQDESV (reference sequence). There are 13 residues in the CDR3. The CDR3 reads CASSLSFQETQYF. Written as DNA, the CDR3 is TGTGCCAGCAGCTTGTCATTTCAAGAGACCCAGTACTTC.

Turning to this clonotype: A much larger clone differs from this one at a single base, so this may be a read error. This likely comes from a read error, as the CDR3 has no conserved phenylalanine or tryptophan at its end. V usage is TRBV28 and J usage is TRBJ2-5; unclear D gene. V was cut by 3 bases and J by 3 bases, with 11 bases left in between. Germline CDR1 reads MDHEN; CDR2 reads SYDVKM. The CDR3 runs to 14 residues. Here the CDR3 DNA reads TGTGCCAGCAGTTTTGCTTACAGAAAAGAGACCCAGTACTTA. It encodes CASSFAYRKETQYL.